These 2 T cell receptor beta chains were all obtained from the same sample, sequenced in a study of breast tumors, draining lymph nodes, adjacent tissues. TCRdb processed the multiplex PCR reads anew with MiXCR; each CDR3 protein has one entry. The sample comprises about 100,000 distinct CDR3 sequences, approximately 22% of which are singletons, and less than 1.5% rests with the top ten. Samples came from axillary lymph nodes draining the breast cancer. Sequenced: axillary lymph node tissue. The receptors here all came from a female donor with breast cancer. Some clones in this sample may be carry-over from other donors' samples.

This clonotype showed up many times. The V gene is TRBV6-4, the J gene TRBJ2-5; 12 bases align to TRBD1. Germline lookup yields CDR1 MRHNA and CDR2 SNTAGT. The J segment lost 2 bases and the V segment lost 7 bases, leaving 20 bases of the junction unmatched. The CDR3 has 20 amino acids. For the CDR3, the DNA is TGTGCCAGCATCAGGATTCCGGGACAGGGGGCCGGTCGACTGCAAGAGACCCAGTACTTC. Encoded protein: CASIRIPGQGAGRLQETQYF.

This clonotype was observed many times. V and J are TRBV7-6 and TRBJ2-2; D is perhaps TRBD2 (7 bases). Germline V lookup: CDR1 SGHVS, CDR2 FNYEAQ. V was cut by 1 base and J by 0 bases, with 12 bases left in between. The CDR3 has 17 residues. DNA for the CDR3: TGTGCCAGCAGCTTAGTGGGGGGGCGTTCGAACACCGGGGAGCTGTTTTTT. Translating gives CASSLVGGRSNTGELFF.